This passage covers 7 T cell receptor beta chains from one sample sequenced in a study of blood T cell repertoires in COVID-19. Libraries were prepared by immunoSEQ multiplex PCR; TCRdb keeps only in-frame clonotypes and omits some of them. Of 170,000 or so clones in the sample, about 90% were seen once. The sequencing input was PBMCs or T cells enriched from blood (not recorded which). All receptors derive from a woman aged 45 to 65 who had recovered from COVID-19.

J is TRBJ2-1 and V is TRBV25-1, with 8 positions matching TRBD2. CDR1 is MGHDK, CDR2 SYGVNS, per germline. Trimming took 7 bases from V and 4 from J; bases not matched to a gene: 6. The length of the CDR3 is 14 residues. In nucleotides, the CDR3 is TGTGCCAGCACAGAGCGGGAGAGGTACAATGAGCAGTTCTTC. Its protein product is CASTERERYNEQFF. Complete variable domain (other parts from reference TRBV25-1 and TRBJ2-1): EADIYQTPRYLVIGTGKKITLECSQTMGHDKMYWYQQDPGMELHLIHYSYGVNSTEKGDLSSESTVSRIRTEHFPLTLESARPSHTSQYLCASTERERYNEQFFGPGTRLTVL.

This clone appeared a single time. The V call is TRBV24-1, the J call TRBJ2-1; maybe TRBD2 (5 bases). Trimming pared 7 bases from V and 1 base from J, leaving 10 bases between. Germline V gene sequence: CDR1 KGHDR, CDR2 SFDVKD. The CDR3 covers 14 residues. The CDR3, as DNA: TGTGCCACCAGCGAGGGCGAATCCTACAATGAGCAGTTCTTC. Translating gives CATSEGESYNEQFF.

This clone was recorded a few times. The CDR3 DNA follows: TGTGCCAGCAGCCTACAGGGAGATGTCACAGATACGCAGTATTTT. This encodes CASSLQGDVTDTQYF. The chain joins TRBV11-3 to TRBJ2-3; tentative D call: TRBD1 (6 bases). The V gene's germline CDR1 is SGHNT and CDR2 YENEEA. V dropped 5 bases and J dropped 2 bases, with 14 bases sitting between them. CDR3 length: 15 amino acids.

The chain employs TRBV18 and TRBJ2-3; 10 nucleotides agree with TRBD2. The V gene end was trimmed by 6 bases and the J gene end by 3 bases; junction bases not matched to a gene: 15. The germline CDR1 and CDR2 sequences are KGHSH and LQKENI. CDR3 length: 18 residues. The CDR3 bases are TGTGCCAGCTCCCCTCAGGCGCCTAGCGGGAGAGTAACAGATACGCAGTATTTT. Amino acid sequence: CASSPQAPSGRVTDTQYF.

The V and J genes are TRBV6-2 or TRBV6-3 and TRBJ2-7; D might be TRBD2 (6 bases). The germline V gene encodes CDR1 MNHEY and CDR2 SVGEGT. Trimming removed 0 bases at V and 3 bases at J, with 12 bases between. The CDR3 is 15 residues long. In nucleotides, the CDR3 is TGTGCCAGCAGTTACTCGATTAGCGGACGCTACGAGCAGTACTTC. This gives the protein CASSYSISGRYEQYF.

The V and J genes are TRBV2 and TRBJ1-5, with unresolved D. The CDR3 runs 13 residues. Trimming took 3 bases from V and 6 from J, leaving 9 bases between them. CDR1 is SNHLY, CDR2 FYNNEI, per germline. As DNA, the CDR3 is TGTGCCAGCAGTGACCGCCTCGGTCAGCCCCAGCATTTT. Translation gives CASSDRLGQPQHF.

The chain employs TRBV15 and TRBJ2-7; a weak D match, TRBD2 (5 bases). Germline CDR1 and CDR2: LNHNV and YYDKDF (reference sequence). V dropped 0 bases and J dropped 4 bases, with 19 bases sitting between them. The CDR3 length is 17 residues. CDR3 protein: CATSREYRGPPGYEQYF. CDR3 in DNA: TGTGCCACCAGCAGAGAGTATCGAGGGCCCCCTGGATACGAGCAGTACTTC.